A single sample gave rise to the 14 T cell receptor beta chains below, sequenced in a study of blood T cell repertoires in COVID-19 (dated by TCRdb to about 2020). Receptor libraries were prepared by the immunoSEQ multiplex PCR assay. The table was pulled from immuneACCESS by TCRdb, which kept in-frame rearrangements only. Such tables lose some clones; where checked, under half of the loss comes from unresolved V genes, and the rest has no known cause. This sample holds under 300,000 clones; around 85% were observed only once. The ten largest clones represent 4% to 4.5% of the sample. Sequencing used peripheral blood. Receptors originate from a woman aged 35 to 49 with active or convalescent COVID-19.

This chain connects TRBV5-4 to TRBJ2-3; 7 nucleotides line up with TRBD1. After removal of 5 bases from V and 5 bases from J, the junction contained 8 bases not matched to a gene. The germline V gene encodes CDR1 SGHNT and CDR2 YYREEE (reference sequence). The CDR3 covers 14 residues. CDR3 in amino acids: CASRTEGAGDTQYF. The CDR3 coding sequence is TGTGCCAGCAGGACAGAGGGGGCCGGAGATACGCAGTATTTT.

The V and J genes are TRBV5-1 and TRBJ2-3; TRBD2 matches at 13 bases. V lost 2 bases, J lost 2 bases, and 2 bases stayed unmatched. Germline V gives CDR1 SGHRS, CDR2 YFSETQ. There are 16 residues in the CDR3. The CDR3 DNA follows: TGCGCCAGCAGCTTCGGACTAGCGGGGGCCACAGATACGCAGTATTTT. This sequence encodes CASSFGLAGATDTQYF.

A single count supports this clone. The genes are TRBV6-2 or TRBV6-3 and TRBJ2-3, with 8 bases fitting TRBD2. CDR1 and CDR2 from the germline V gene are MNHEY and SVGEGT. The CDR3 has 17 residues. Unmatched junction bases numbered 15, after V lost 6 bases and J lost 4 bases. The CDR3 region has the DNA TGTGCCAGCAGCCTAGGCCGAGGAGCGGGGGTACCAGATACGCAGTATTTT. The encoded protein is CASSLGRGAGVPDTQYF.

V and J are TRBV6-6 and TRBJ2-5; TRBD2 is a possible D gene (6 bases). The CDR3 covers 15 residues. The V end was cut by 7 bases, the J end by 5 bases, with 20 bases between. Germline V lookup: CDR1 MNHNY, CDR2 SVGAGI (reference sequence). The CDR3 DNA reads TGTGCCAGCAATAATTACCTAGGCGGGGATGAGACCCAGTACTTC. Its protein is CASNNYLGGDETQYF.

This sequence joins TRBV5-1 and TRBJ1-2; 8 nucleotides align to TRBD1. This CDR3 comprises 12 residues. Germline CDR1 is SGHRS and CDR2 is YFSETQ. The V and J ends lost 8 bases and 7 bases, in that order; junction bases with no gene match: 7. CDR3 sequence reads: CASSDRGGGYTF. The CDR3 DNA follows: TGCGCCAGTTCAGACAGGGGTGGTGGCTACACCTTC.

This clone was seen a handful of times. The genes are TRBV7-9 and TRBJ2-7, with no clear D. The ends were cut back, 2 bases at V and 2 bases at J, with 10 bases in the middle. Germline CDR1 SEHNR, CDR2 FQNEAQ (reference sequence). The CDR3 totals 14 residues. The CDR3 region has the DNA TGTGCCAGCAGCTTAAATGCACAAGCCTACGAGCAGTACTTC. The encoded protein is CASSLNAQAYEQYF. The variable domain in full, with the rest retrieved from reference TRBV7-9 and TRBJ2-7, is DTGVSQNPRHKITKRGQNVTFRCDPISEHNRLYWYRQTLGQGPEFLTYFQNEAQLEKSRLLSDRFSAERPKGSFSTLEIQRTEQGDSAMYLCASSLNAQAYEQYFGPGTRLTVT.

The V gene is TRBV7-8, the J gene TRBJ2-7, with a possible D match to TRBD1 (6 bases). V gave up 1 base and J gave up 0 bases, with 10 bases separating them. The CDR3 runs 15 residues. Germline CDR1 SGHVS, CDR2 FQNEAQ. In nucleotides, the CDR3 is TGTGCCAGCAGCTTAGGACAGGCCCCCTCCTACGAGCAGTACGTC. Residues: CASSLGQAPSYEQYV.

This CDR3 reads CATQGVGDTEAFF. The CDR3 coding sequence is TGTGCCACTCAGGGGGTTGGGGACACTGAAGCTTTCTTT. This chain uses TRBV2 with TRBJ1-1; TRBD1 matches 7 bases. V was clipped by 10 bases and J by 3 bases; unmatched bases: 8. This CDR3 spans 13 amino acids. Germline loops: CDR1 SNHLY, CDR2 FYNNEI. Drawing the rest from reference TRBV2 and TRBJ1-1, the complete variable domain is EPEVTQTPSHQVTQMGQEVILRCVPISNHLYFYWYRQILGQKVEFLVSFYNNEISEKSEIFDDQFSVERPDGSNFTLKIRSTKLEDSAMYFCATQGVGDTEAFFGQGTRLTVV.

As regards this clone: This same CDR3 is encoded by further DNA sequences in the sample. The chain employs TRBV7-9 and TRBJ1-1; maybe TRBD1 (5 bases). The germline V and J ends were trimmed by 1 base and 4 bases, with 10 bases remaining between them. Germline assignment: CDR1 SEHNR and CDR2 FQNEAQ (reference sequence). CDR3 size: 14 residues. Here the CDR3 reads CASSLVGGGTEAFF. The CDR3 DNA reads as TGTGCCAGCAGCTTAGTCGGGGGTGGCACTGAAGCTTTCTTT.

The chain carries TRBV7-3 and TRBJ2-1, with TRBD1 matching over 10 bases. CDR3 length: 16 residues. The V segment lost 4 bases and the J segment 6 bases; nucleotides outside the gene matches: 9. CDR1 and CDR2 from the germline V gene are SGHTA and FQGTGA. CDR3 bases: TGTGCCAGCAGCTACCCTGGACAGGGGGTGTCCAATGAGCAGTTCTTC. This gives the protein CASSYPGQGVSNEQFF.

This clone showed up just a few times. The genes are TRBV21-1 and TRBJ1-2; the D call in the table, TRBD1, was not verified against the DNA. TRBV21-1 constitutes a pseudogene. This CDR3 has 13 residues. CDR3 DNA: TGTGCCAGCAGCCTACGGACAGGGGTCGGCTACACCTTC. This translates into CASSLRTGVGYTF.

The chain joins TRBV9 to TRBJ1-1, with D possibly matching TRBD1 (5 bases). The CDR3 is 16 residues long. Germline V lookup: CDR1 SGDLS, CDR2 YYNGEE. Trimming removed 4 bases at V and 5 bases at J, with 21 bases between. CDR3 sequence reads: CASSPSGGGADTEAFF. The CDR3 DNA reads as TGTGCCAGCAGCCCCTCCGGCGGAGGGGCGGATACTGAAGCTTTCTTT.

This chain joins TRBV19 and TRBJ2-3; no clear D gene. The germline V gene encodes CDR1 LNHDA and CDR2 SQIVND (reference sequence). V was clipped by 5 bases and J by 6 bases, with 9 bases between them. This CDR3 contains 12 residues. In nucleotides, the CDR3 is TGTGCCAGTAGTGACCCGAGGGATACGCAGTATTTT. Translation: CASSDPRDTQYF.

The chain combines TRBV6-2 or TRBV6-3 with TRBJ2-1; 12 nucleotides agree with TRBD2. Unmatched junction bases numbered 9, after V lost 5 bases and J lost 4 bases. Germline V gene sequence: CDR1 MNHEY, CDR2 SVGEGT. The CDR3 spans 17 residues. The CDR3 DNA is TGTGCCAGCAGTAGCTGGGCTAGCGGGGGGGGATACAATGAGCAGTTCTTC. It is translated as CASSSWASGGGYNEQFF.